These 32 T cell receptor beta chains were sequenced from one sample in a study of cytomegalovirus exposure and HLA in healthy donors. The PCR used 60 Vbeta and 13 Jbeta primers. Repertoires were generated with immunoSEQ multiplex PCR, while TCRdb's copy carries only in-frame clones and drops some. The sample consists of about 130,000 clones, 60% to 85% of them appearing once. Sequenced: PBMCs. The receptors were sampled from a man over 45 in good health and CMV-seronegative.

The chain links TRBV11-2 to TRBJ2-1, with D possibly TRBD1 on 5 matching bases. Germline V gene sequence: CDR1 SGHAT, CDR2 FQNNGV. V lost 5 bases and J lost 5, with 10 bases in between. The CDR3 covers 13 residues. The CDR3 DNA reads TGTGCCAGCAGCCCAGGGTCGAACAATGAGCAGTTCTTC. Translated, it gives CASSPGSNNEQFF.

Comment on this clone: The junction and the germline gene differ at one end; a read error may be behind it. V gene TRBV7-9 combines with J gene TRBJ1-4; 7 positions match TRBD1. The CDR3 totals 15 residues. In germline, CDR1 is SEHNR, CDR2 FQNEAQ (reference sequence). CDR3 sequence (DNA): TGTTCCAGCAGCCATGACGGGACAGCTAATGAAAAACTGTTTTTT. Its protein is CSSSHDGTANEKLFF.

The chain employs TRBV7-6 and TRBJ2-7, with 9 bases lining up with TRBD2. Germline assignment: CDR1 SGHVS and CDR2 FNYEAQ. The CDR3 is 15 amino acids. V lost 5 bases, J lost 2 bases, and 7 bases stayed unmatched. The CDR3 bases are TGTGCCAGCAGCCCCCTAGCGGGGAGGGCCTACGAGCAGTACTTC. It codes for CASSPLAGRAYEQYF.

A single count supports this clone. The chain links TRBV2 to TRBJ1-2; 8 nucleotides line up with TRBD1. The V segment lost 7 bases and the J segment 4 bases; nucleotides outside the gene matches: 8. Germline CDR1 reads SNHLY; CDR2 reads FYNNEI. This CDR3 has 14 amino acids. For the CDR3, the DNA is TGTGCCAGCATTTATACAGGGGGTATCTATGGCTACACCTTC. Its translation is CASIYTGGIYGYTF.

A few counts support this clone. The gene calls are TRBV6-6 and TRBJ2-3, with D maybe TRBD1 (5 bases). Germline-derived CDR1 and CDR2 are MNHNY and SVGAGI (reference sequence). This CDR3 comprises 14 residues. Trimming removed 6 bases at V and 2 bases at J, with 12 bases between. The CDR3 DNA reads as TGTGCCAGCAGAATAGGGGCCGCCACAGATACGCAGTATTTT. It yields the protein CASRIGAATDTQYF.

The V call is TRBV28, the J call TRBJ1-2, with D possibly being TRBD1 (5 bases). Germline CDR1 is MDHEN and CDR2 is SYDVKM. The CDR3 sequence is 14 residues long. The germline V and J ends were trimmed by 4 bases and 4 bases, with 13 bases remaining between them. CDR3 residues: CASSSSQGAYGYTF. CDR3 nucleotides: TGTGCCAGCAGTTCCAGCCAGGGCGCCTATGGCTACACCTTC.

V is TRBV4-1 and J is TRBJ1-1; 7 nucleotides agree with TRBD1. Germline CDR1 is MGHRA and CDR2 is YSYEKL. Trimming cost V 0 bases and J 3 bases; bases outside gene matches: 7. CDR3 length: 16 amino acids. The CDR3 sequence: CASSQDGTGEDTEAFF. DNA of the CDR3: TGCGCCAGCAGCCAAGATGGAACAGGGGAGGACACTGAAGCTTTCTTT.

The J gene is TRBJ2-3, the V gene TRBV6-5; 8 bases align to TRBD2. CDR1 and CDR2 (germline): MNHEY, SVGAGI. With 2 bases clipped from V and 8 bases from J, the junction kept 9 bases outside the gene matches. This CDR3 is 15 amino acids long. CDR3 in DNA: TGTGCCAGCAGTTACCCCGGGACTAGGGGGGTTACGCAGTATTTT. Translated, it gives CASSYPGTRGVTQYF.

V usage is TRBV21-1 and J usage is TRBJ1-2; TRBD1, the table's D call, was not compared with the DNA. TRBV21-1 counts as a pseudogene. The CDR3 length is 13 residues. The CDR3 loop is CASVTRKDYGYTF. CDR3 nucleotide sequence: TGTGCCAGCGTAACAAGAAAAGACTATGGCTACACCTTC.

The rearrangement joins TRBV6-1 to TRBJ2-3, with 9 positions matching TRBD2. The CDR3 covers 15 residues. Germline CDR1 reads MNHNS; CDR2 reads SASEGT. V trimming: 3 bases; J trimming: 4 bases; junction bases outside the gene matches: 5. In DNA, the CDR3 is TGTGCCAGCAGTGAGGCGGGGGGGAGATCAGATACGCAGTATTTT. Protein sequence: CASSEAGGRSDTQYF.

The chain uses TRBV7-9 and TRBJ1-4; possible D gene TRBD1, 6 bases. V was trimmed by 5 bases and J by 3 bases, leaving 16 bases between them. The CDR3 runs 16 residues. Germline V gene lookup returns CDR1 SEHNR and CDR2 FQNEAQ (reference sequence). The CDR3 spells CASSHGGGGPNEKLFF. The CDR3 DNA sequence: TGTGCCAGCAGCCATGGGGGCGGGGGCCCTAATGAAAAACTGTTTTTT.

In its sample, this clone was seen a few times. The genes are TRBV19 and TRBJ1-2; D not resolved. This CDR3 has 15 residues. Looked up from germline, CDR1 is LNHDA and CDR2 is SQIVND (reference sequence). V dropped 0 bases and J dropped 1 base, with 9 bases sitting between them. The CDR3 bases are TGTGCCAGTAGTATAGATGGAGCGAATAACTATGGCTACACCTTC. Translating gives CASSIDGANNYGYTF.

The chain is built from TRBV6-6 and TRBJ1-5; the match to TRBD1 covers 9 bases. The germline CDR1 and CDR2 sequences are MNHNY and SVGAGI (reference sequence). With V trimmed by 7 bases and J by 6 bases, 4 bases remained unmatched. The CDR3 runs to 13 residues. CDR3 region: CASTLGQGQPQHF. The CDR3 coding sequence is TGTGCCAGCACTTTGGGACAGGGTCAGCCCCAGCATTTT.

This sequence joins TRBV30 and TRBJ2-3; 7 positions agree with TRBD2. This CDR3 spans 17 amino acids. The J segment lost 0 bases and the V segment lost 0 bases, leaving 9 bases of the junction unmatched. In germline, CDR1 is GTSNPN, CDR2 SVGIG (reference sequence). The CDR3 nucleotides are TGTGCCTGGAGTGTGGGGGAGGGACGGCCGAGCACAGATACGCAGTATTTT. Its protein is CAWSVGEGRPSTDTQYF.

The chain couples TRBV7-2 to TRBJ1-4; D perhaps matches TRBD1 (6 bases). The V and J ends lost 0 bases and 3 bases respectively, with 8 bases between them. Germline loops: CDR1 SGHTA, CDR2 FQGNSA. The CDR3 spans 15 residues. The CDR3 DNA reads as TGTGCCAGCAGCTTAGCTGAGGGGGCTAATGAAAAACTGTTTTTT. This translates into CASSLAEGANEKLFF.

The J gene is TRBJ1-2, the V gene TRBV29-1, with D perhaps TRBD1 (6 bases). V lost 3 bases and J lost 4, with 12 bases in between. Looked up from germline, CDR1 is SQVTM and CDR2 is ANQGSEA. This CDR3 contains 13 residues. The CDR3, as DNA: TGCAGCGTTGATCCGGGGACAACCTATGGCTACACCTTC. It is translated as CSVDPGTTYGYTF.

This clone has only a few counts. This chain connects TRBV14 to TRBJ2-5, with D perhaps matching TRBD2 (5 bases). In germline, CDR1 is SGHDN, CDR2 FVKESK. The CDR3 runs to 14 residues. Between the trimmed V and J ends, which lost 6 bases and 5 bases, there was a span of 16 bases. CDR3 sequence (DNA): TGTGCCAGCAGACATTTTGGGGAGTCCGAGACCCAGTACTTC. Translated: CASRHFGESETQYF.

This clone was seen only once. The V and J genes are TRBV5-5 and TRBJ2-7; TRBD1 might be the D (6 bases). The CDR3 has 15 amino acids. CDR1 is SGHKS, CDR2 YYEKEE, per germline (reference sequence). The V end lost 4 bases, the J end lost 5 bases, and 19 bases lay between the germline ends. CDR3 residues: CASSPEYRVGHEQYF. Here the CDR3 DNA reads TGTGCCAGCAGCCCGGAGTACAGGGTTGGTCACGAGCAGTACTTC.

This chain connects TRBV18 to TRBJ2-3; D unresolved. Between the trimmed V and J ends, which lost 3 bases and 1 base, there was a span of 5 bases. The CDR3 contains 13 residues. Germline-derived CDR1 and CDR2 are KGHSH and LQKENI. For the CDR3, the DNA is TGTGCCAGCTCACCCCAGGGCACAGATACGCAGTATTTT. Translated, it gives CASSPQGTDTQYF.

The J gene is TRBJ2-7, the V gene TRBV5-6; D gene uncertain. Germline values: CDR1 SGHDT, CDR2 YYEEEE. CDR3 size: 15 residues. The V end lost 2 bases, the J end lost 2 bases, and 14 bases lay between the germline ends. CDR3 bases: TGTGCCAGCAGCTTTACAGTTTACCCTCCCTACGAGCAGTACTTC. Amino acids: CASSFTVYPPYEQYF.

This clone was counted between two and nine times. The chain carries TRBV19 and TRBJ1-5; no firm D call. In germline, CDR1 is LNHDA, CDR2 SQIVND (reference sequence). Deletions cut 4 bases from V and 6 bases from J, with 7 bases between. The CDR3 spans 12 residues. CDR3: CASSTHGQPQHF. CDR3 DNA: TGTGCCAGTAGTACCCACGGTCAGCCCCAGCATTTT.

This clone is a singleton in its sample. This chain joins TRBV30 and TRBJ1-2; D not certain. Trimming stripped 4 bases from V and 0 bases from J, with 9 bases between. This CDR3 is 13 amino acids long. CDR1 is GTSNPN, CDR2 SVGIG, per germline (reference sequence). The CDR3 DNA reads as TGTGCCTGGATCGGGGAAGCTAACTATGGCTACACCTTC. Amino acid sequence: CAWIGEANYGYTF.

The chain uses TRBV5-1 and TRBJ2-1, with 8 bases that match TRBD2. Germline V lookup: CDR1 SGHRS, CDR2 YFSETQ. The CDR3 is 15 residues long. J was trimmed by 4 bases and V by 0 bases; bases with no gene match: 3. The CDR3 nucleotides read TGCGCCAGCAGCTTGGATGCGGGGGGTTACAATGAGCAGTTCTTC. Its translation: CASSLDAGGYNEQFF.

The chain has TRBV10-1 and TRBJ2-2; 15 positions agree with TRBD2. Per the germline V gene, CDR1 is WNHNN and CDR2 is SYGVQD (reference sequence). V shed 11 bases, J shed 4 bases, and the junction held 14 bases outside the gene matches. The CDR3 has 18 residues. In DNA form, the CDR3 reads TGCGCCCCGGGGTTCAGGACTAGCGGGGGGGAAGGCACCGGGGAGCTGTTTTTT. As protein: CAPGFRTSGGEGTGELFF.

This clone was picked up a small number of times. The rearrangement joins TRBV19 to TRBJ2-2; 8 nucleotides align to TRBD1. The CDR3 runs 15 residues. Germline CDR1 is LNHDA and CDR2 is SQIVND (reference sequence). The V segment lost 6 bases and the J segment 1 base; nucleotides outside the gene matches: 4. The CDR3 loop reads CASRTDRENTGELFF. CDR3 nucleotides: TGTGCCAGTAGGACGGACAGGGAGAACACCGGGGAGCTGTTTTTT. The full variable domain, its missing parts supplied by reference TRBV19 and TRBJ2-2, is DGGITQSPKYLFRKEGQNVTLSCEQNLNHDAMYWYRQDPGQGLRLIYYSQIVNDFQKGDIAEGYSVSREKKESFPLTVTSAQKNPTAFYLCASRTDRENTGELFFGEGSRLTVL.

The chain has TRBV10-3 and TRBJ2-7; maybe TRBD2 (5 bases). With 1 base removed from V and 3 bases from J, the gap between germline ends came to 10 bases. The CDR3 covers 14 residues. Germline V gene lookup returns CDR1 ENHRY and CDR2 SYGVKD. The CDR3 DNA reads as TGTGCCATCAGTGAGTTTGCGGGTGGCTACGAGCAGTACTTC. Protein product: CAISEFAGGYEQYF.

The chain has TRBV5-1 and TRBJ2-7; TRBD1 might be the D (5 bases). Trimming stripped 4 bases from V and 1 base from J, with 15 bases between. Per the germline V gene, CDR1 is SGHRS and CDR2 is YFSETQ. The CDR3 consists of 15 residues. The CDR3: CASSLLTAFSYEQYF. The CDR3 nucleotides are TGCGCCAGCAGCCTTTTGACAGCGTTTTCCTACGAGCAGTACTTC.

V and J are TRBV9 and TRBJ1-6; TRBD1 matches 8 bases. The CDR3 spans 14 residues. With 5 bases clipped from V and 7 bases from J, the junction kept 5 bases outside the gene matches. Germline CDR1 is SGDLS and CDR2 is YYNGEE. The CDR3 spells CASRQGVGNSPLHF. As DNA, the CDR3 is TGTGCCAGCAGACAGGGGGTTGGGAATTCACCCCTCCACTTT.

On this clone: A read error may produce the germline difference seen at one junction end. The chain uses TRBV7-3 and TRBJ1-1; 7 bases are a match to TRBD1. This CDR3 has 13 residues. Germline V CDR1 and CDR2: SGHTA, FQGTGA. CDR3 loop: CASSLTGVTEAFF. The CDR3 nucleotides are TGTGCCAGCAGCCTAACAGGGGTTACTGAAGCTTTCTTT.

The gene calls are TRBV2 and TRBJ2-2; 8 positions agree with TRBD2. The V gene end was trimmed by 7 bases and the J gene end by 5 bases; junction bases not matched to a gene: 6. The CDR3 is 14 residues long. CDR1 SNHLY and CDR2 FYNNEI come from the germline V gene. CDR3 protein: CASTPGLVTGELFF. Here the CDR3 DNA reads TGTGCCAGCACACCGGGACTAGTTACCGGGGAGCTGTTTTTT.

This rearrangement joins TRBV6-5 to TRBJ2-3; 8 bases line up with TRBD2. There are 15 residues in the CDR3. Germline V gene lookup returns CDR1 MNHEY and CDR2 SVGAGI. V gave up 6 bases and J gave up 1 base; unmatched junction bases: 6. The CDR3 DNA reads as TGTGCCAGCAGCTGGTCGGGGGGGGGCACAGATACGCAGTATTTT. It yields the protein CASSWSGGGTDTQYF.

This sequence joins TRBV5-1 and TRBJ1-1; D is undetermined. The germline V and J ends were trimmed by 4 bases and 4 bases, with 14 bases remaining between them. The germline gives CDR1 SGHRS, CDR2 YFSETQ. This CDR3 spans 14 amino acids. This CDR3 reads CASSQTLAGTEAFF. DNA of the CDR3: TGCGCCAGCAGCCAGACACTGGCCGGCACTGAAGCTTTCTTT.